This T cell receptor beta chain was sequenced during a study of T cell changes during pregnancy in multiple sclerosis. This CDR3 is built from 10 residues. The germline gives CDR1 SQVTM, CDR2 ANQGSEA. Germline trimming cut 7 bases from V and 9 bases from J; bases unmatched to any gene: 5. The data were produced by immunoSEQ multiplex PCR, yet TCRdb's version contains in-frame clones alone and is incomplete. Of tens of thousands of clones in the sample, 89% were seen once. The specimen was CD8+ T cells from peripheral blood mononuclear cells, collected in the second trimester of pregnancy. The TCR sequence derives from a female donor with multiple sclerosis, enrolled in a pregnancy study. The chain carries TRBV29-1 and TRBJ1-2; TRBD1 aligns across 7 bases. The CDR3 bases are TGCAGCGCTTTGACAGGGAGCTACACCTTC. Translated, it gives CSALTGSYTF.